These 8 T cell receptor beta chains came from one sample sequenced in a study of beta chain features in type 1 diabetes. Of the isolated RNA, all was reverse transcribed, and so the sequenced material was expressed TCRB transcripts. Profiled with immunoSEQ multiplex PCR; TCRdb holds only in-frame clones, not every one. The sample includes over 700,000 clones, about a sixth of them seen just once. The sample comprised naive CD4+ T cells from blood. The receptors originated from a woman under 30 in good health.

This chain links TRBV7-8 with TRBJ2-5; D unresolved. V was trimmed by 2 bases and J by 0 bases, leaving 4 bases between them. Germline values: CDR1 SGHVS, CDR2 FQNEAQ. This CDR3 has 13 residues. The CDR3 reads CASSLSDQETQYF. CDR3 DNA sequence: TGTGCCAGCAGCTTATCAGACCAAGAGACCCAGTACTTC.

This clone was counted a few times. V is TRBV15 and J is TRBJ2-7; D possibly corresponds to TRBD2 (6 bases). V dropped 4 bases and J dropped 4 bases, with 23 bases sitting between them. From germline, CDR1 is LNHNV and CDR2 YYDKDF (reference sequence). The CDR3 length is 17 residues. The chain's CDR3 is CATSKETSLIAEYEQYF. DNA for the CDR3: TGTGCCACCAGCAAGGAAACATCTTTAATAGCGGAATACGAGCAGTACTTC.

In this sample, this clone turned up a few times. The chain combines TRBV7-2 with TRBJ2-5, with D tentatively TRBD2 (6 bases). Per germline, CDR1 SGHTA and CDR2 FQGNSA. Trimming took off 5 bases at V and 5 bases at J, with 18 bases between the two ends. The CDR3 has 15 residues. The CDR3 region has the DNA TGTGCCAGCAGCGCAACCACCGGGACTTATGAGACCCAGTACTTC. Its translation is CASSATTGTYETQYF.

V usage is TRBV25-1 and J usage is TRBJ1-2; D may be TRBD1 (5 bases). V was pared by 6 bases and J by 13 bases, with 21 bases between. This CDR3 has 13 amino acids. Germline loops: CDR1 MGHDK, CDR2 SYGVNS. This CDR3 reads CASSWGETASFTF. The CDR3 nucleotides are TGTGCCAGCAGCTGGGGCGAGACCGCCAGTTTCACCTTC.

The gene calls are TRBV18 and TRBJ2-5, with 8 positions matching TRBD1. Unmatched junction bases numbered 13, after V lost 5 bases and J lost 5 bases. The CDR3 length is 16 residues. Germline V gives CDR1 KGHSH, CDR2 LQKENI. The CDR3 coding sequence is TGTGCCAGCTCAGCGCGGGTTCAGGGGGCTGAGGAGACCCAGTACTTC. Its translation: CASSARVQGAEETQYF.

This clone has just a few counts. The chain employs TRBV10-3 and TRBJ2-5; 7 bases align to TRBD1. Per the germline V gene, CDR1 is ENHRY and CDR2 is SYGVKD. Trimming took 3 bases from V and 1 from J; bases not matched to a gene: 8. The CDR3 is 16 amino acids. The chain's CDR3 is CAISDARDSLQETQYF. The CDR3 nucleotides read TGTGCCATCAGTGACGCCCGGGACAGTCTCCAAGAGACCCAGTACTTC.

In its sample, this clone was seen a few times. The chain joins TRBV7-2 to TRBJ2-5; TRBD2 might be the D (6 bases). Trimming left V 6 bases short and J 2 bases short, with 13 bases between. The CDR3 has 14 amino acids. Germline values: CDR1 SGHTA, CDR2 FQGNSA. CDR3 in amino acids: CASSWGGGQETQYF. The CDR3 nucleotides read TGTGCCAGCAGTTGGGGTGGGGGGCAAGAGACCCAGTACTTC.

V gene TRBV7-3 combines with J gene TRBJ2-1, with D maybe TRBD2 (6 bases). V lost 5 bases, J lost 4 bases, and 15 bases lay in between. CDR3 length: 15 residues. Germline CDR1 SGHTA, CDR2 FQGTGA. CDR3 sequence reads: CASSPGGGVYNEQFF. The DNA of the CDR3 is TGTGCCAGCAGCCCTGGGGGAGGCGTTTACAATGAGCAGTTCTTC. The full variable domain, its missing parts supplied by reference TRBV7-3 and TRBJ2-1, is GAGVSQTPSNKVTEKGKYVELRCDPISGHTALYWYRQSLGQGPEFLIYFQGTGAADDSGLPNDRFFAVRPEGSVSTLKIQRTERGDSAVYLCASSPGGGVYNEQFFGPGTRLTVL.